This TCR beta chain was identified in a study of blood T cells in healthy people across ages. Study conclusions and caveats: Because sorting was not performed, PBMCs prevented conclusive naive versus antigen-experienced comparison. Versus aged donors, long-lived donors had higher diversity and more naive CD4+ cells.

A note on this clonotype: Its antigen is unidentified.

It was with a sample-barcoded 5' primer and a J-beta primer mix that a second PCR of about 7 to 12 cycles was run. The authors tagged each cDNA molecule using a template-switch adaptor with 12 random nucleotides. One entry per CDR3 protein results from TCRdb running MiXCR on the 5' RACE reads. The sample carries roughly 1.5 million distinct CDR3 sequences, roughly two fifths recorded once. Sequencing was carried out using blood. This receptor was taken from a woman aged 18-29 years in good health.

The CDR3 DNA sequence: TGTGCCAGCAGTTCAGCTGCGGAACCACCCTACAATGAGCAGTTCTTC. It codes for CASSSAAEPPYNEQFF. The V call is TRBV5-6, the J call TRBJ2-1; D unclear. Germline V gene lookup returns CDR1 SGHDT and CDR2 YYEEEE. V was trimmed by 5 bases and J by 2 bases, leaving 17 bases between them. The length of the CDR3 is 16 residues.